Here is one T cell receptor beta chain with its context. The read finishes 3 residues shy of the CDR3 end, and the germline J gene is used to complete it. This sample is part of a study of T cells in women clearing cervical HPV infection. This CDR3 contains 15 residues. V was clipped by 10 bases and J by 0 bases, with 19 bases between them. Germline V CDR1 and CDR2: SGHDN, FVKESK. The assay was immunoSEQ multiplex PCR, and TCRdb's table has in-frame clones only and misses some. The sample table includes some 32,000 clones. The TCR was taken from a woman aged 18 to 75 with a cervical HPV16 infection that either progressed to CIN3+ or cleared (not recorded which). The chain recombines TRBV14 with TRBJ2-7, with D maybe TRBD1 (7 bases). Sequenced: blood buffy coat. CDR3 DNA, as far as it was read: TGTGCCACGATCTCAAGGGGGCGGGGCTCCTACGAG. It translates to CATISRGRGSYE. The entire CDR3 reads CATISRGRGSYEQYF.